The sequence of this T cell receptor (beta chain) was determined in a study of cytomegalovirus exposure and HLA in healthy donors. Researchers ran the PCR with 60 Vbeta and 13 Jbeta primers. The repertoire was sequenced with immunoSEQ multiplex PCR; TCRdb's copy has only in-frame clones and lacks some. The data contain about 130,000 clones, roughly 85% of them singletons. This TCR came from a boy aged 10-17 years in good health and CMV-seronegative. Material for sequencing was PBMCs.

The CDR3 coding sequence is TGTGCCACCAGCGCAAAACTAGCGGGAGGTCCCGATACGCAGTATTTT. Translated: CATSAKLAGGPDTQYF. The chain uses TRBV15 and TRBJ2-3; 12 bases align to TRBD2. The CDR3 loop spans 16 amino acids. V lost 5 bases, J lost 6 bases, and 9 bases stayed unmatched. Germline loops: CDR1 LNHNV, CDR2 YYDKDF (reference sequence). The full variable domain, its missing parts supplied by reference TRBV15 and TRBJ2-3, is DAMVIQNPRYQVTQFGKPVTLSCSQTLNHNVMYWYQQKSSQAPKLLFHYYDKDFNNEADTPDNFQSRRPNTSFCFLDIRSPGLGDTAMYLCATSAKLAGGPDTQYFGPGTRLTVL.